This is a list of T cell receptor beta chains from one sample in a study of T cell repertoires in cytomegalovirus infection. TCRdb reprocessed the reads with MiXCR, giving one entry per CDR3 protein. In the table there are about 360,000 distinct CDR3 sequences, 15% to 20% of which are singletons. The sequenced sample was PBMCs. The receptors were sampled from a human donor in good health (CMV status not recorded). Some clones in this sample may be carry-over from other donors' samples. The CDR3 runs from the conserved cysteine through the conserved F or W. A D gene is named only where the DNA matches it firmly. Size tells how often a clone was seen (once, few, many) or the class of an expanded clone, and some rows leave it out.

D: -
size: -
V: TRBV7-2
J: TRBJ1-3
DNA: TGTGCCAGCAGCTTATGGGGGGGGACTGGAAACACCATATATTTT
CDR3: CASSLWGGTGNTIYF

D: TRBD1
size: -
V: TRBV24-1
J: TRBJ1-5
DNA: TGTGCCACCGGGACAGGGAATCAGCCCCAGCATTTT
CDR3: CATGTGNQPQHF

D: -
size: many
V: TRBV11-2
J: TRBJ1-6
DNA: TGTGCCAGCAGCTTAGGGCAGGGAGGCTTTTCACCCCTCCACTTT
CDR3: CASSLGQGGFSPLHF

D: -
size: few
V: TRBV5-4
J: TRBJ2-7
DNA: TGTGCCAGCAGCTACGATCCGGGCCCTACCTACGAGCAGTACTTC
CDR3: CASSYDPGPTYEQYF

D: -
size: many
V: TRBV7-2
J: TRBJ1-2
DNA: TGTGCCAGCAGTACCGCAGGGGCAGCTAACTATGGCTACACCTTC
CDR3: CASSTAGAANYGYTF

D: -
size: -
V: TRBV6-1
J: TRBJ1-1
DNA: TGTGCCGCCTCTCGGGGGACTGAAGCTTTCTTT
CDR3: CAASRGTEAFF

D: -
size: many
V: TRBV7-9
J: TRBJ2-7
DNA: TGTGCCAGCAGCTCACCGGGGGGCAGGGGAGACTACGAGCAGTACTTC
CDR3: CASSSPGGRGDYEQYF

D: TRBD1
size: -
V: TRBV6-6
J: TRBJ2-5
DNA: TGTGCCAGCAGCTGGACAGGGGGCGCAAAAGAGACCCAGTACTTC
CDR3: CASSWTGGAKETQYF

D: -
size: few
V: TRBV5-1
J: TRBJ2-5
DNA: TGCGCCAGCAGCTTGGACAGGTTCGGAGAGACCCAGTACTTC
CDR3: CASSLDRFGETQYF

D: -
size: few
V: TRBV24-1
J: TRBJ2-1
DNA: TGTGCCACCAGTGACTCAACAGGGTTTGCGTACAATGAGCAGTTCTTC
CDR3: CATSDSTGFAYNEQFF

D: TRBD1
size: -
V: TRBV5-1
J: TRBJ1-1
DNA: TGCGCCAGCAGCTTAGGGACAGGGTACATCCTTGAAGCTTTCTTT
CDR3: CASSLGTGYILEAFF

D: TRBD1
size: -
V: TRBV7-9
J: TRBJ1-4
DNA: TGTGCCAGCAGCAGCGGGACAGGACCTGCAGAAAAACTGTTTTTT
CDR3: CASSSGTGPAEKLFF

D: -
size: -
V: TRBV5-5
J: TRBJ2-5
DNA: TGTGCCAGCAGCTTGGCCCGAGGGGGCCAAGAGACCCAGTACTTC
CDR3: CASSLARGGQETQYF

D: -
size: few
V: TRBV9
J: TRBJ1-4
DNA: TGTGCCAGCAGGGCTGATTCGGACGGTTCAACTAATGAAAAACTGTTTTTT
CDR3: CASRADSDGSTNEKLFF

D: -
size: few
V: TRBV4-1
J: TRBJ1-1
DNA: TGCGCCAGCAGCCAGGCAGACAGGAACACTGAAGCTTTCTTT
CDR3: CASSQADRNTEAFF

D: -
size: many
V: TRBV27
J: TRBJ2-7
DNA: TGTGCCAGCAGTTCCTCCGGGCAGGGCTACGAGCAGTACTTC
CDR3: CASSSSGQGYEQYF

D: -
size: many
V: TRBV7-8
J: TRBJ2-7
DNA: TGTGCCAGCAGCTTAGTGCAGGGCTCCTACGAGCAGTACTTC
CDR3: CASSLVQGSYEQYF

D: TRBD2
size: -
V: TRBV2
J: TRBJ2-1
DNA: TGTGCCAGCAGTGAACGCCTAGCGGGGGGGCCGAGGTACAATGAGCAGTTCTTC
CDR3: CASSERLAGGPRYNEQFF

D: TRBD1
size: few
V: TRBV15
J: TRBJ2-7
DNA: TGTGCCACCAGCAGAACCCCGGGACAGTCCTACGAGCAGTACTTC
CDR3: CATSRTPGQSYEQYF

D: TRBD2
size: -
V: TRBV7-2
J: TRBJ2-7
DNA: TGTGCCAGCAGCCCCAGCGGGACGGGGGGGTTTGAGCAGTACTTC
CDR3: CASSPSGTGGFEQYF

D: -
size: many
V: TRBV12-5
J: TRBJ1-4
DNA: TGTGCTAGTGCCCCAGATGGAGTCCAAAAACTGTTTTTT
CDR3: CASAPDGVQKLFF

D: -
size: many
V: TRBV7-2
J: TRBJ1-6
DNA: TGTGCCAGCAGATCTCTTCGACAAGGTGGACTGAATTCACCCCTCCACTTT
CDR3: CASRSLRQGGLNSPLHF

D: TRBD2
size: many
V: TRBV7-2
J: TRBJ2-6
DNA: TGTGCCAGCAGCCGGACTAGCGGGTACTCTGGGGCCAACGTCCTGACTTTC
CDR3: CASSRTSGYSGANVLTF

D: -
size: many
V: TRBV7-2
J: TRBJ1-3
DNA: TGTGCCAGCAGCCGCCGACCCGGGACACCAGGAAACACCATATATTTT
CDR3: CASSRRPGTPGNTIYF

D: -
size: -
V: TRBV10-3
J: TRBJ2-3
DNA: TGTGCCATCAGTGACCCAGGGGGGGTCCACACAGATACGCAGTATTTT
CDR3: CAISDPGGVHTDTQYF

D: -
size: many
V: TRBV2
J: TRBJ1-1
DNA: TGTGCCAGCAGTGAAGCAGGGGGCACTGAAGCTTTCTTT
CDR3: CASSEAGGTEAFF

D: -
size: many
V: TRBV7-2
J: TRBJ2-7
DNA: TGTGCCAGCAGCTTAGGTACAGGTCTGTCCTACGAGCAGTACTTC
CDR3: CASSLGTGLSYEQYF

D: -
size: few
V: TRBV9
J: TRBJ1-2
DNA: TGTGCCAGCAGCGGCAGACAACCCTATGGCTACACCTTC
CDR3: CASSGRQPYGYTF

D: TRBD2
size: -
V: TRBV6-5
J: TRBJ2-7
DNA: TGTGCCAGCAGTTATGGGACTAGCGGGAGGTACGAGCAGTACTTC
CDR3: CASSYGTSGRYEQYF

D: -
size: -
V: TRBV4-2
J: TRBJ2-2
DNA: TGTGCCAGCAGCCAAGAAGCTCCGAACACCGGGGAGCTGTTTTTT
CDR3: CASSQEAPNTGELFF

D: -
size: -
V: TRBV5-5
J: TRBJ2-7
DNA: TGTGCCAGCAGCTTGGCGAAACAGGGCTCGACCTACGAGCAGTACTTC
CDR3: CASSLAKQGSTYEQYF

D: -
size: many
V: TRBV7-2
J: TRBJ2-7
DNA: TGTGCCAGCAGCTTAGCCAGGGGTGGGTACGAGCAGTACTTC
CDR3: CASSLARGGYEQYF

D: -
size: -
V: TRBV7-4
J: TRBJ2-3
DNA: TGTGCCAGCAGCTTAGAAAGGGCACTCTCCAGGGTAGATACGCAGTATTTT
CDR3: CASSLERALSRVDTQYF

D: -
size: -
V: TRBV12-3/TRBV12-4
J: TRBJ1-3
DNA: TGTGCCAGCGGACTTAGGACAACTGGAAACACCATATATTTT
CDR3: CASGLRTTGNTIYF

D: -
size: many
V: TRBV7-9
J: TRBJ1-6
DNA: TGTGCCAGCAGCCCCAGCGCCTCAATACGACAACTCCACTTT
CDR3: CASSPSASIRQLHF

D: TRBD1
size: many
V: TRBV7-8
J: TRBJ1-2
DNA: TGTGCCAGCAGTTCAACAGGGGGCTACATGCAGGGCTACACCTTC
CDR3: CASSSTGGYMQGYTF

D: TRBD2
size: -
V: TRBV3-1
J: TRBJ2-3
DNA: TGTGCCAGCAGCCAAGGTCCGGGACTAGCGCGCACAGATACGCAGTATTTT
CDR3: CASSQGPGLARTDTQYF

D: -
size: -
V: TRBV7-9
J: TRBJ2-3
DNA: TGTGCCAAAGACAGTATCACAGATAAGCAGTATTTT
CDR3: CAKDSITDKQYF

D: -
size: many
V: TRBV4-1
J: TRBJ2-5
DNA: TGCGCCAGCAGCCTAACCCTCCCCGGGCGGCGTAAGGAGACCCAGTACTTC
CDR3: CASSLTLPGRRKETQYF

D: -
size: -
V: TRBV7-2
J: TRBJ1-4
DNA: TGTGCCAGCAGCTTTGTTATGGGTGAAAAACTGTTTTTT
CDR3: CASSFVMGEKLFF

D: TRBD2
size: -
V: TRBV19
J: TRBJ2-1
DNA: TGTGCCAGTAGTAAAACGGGACTAGCGGGGTGGAATGAGCAGTTCTTC
CDR3: CASSKTGLAGWNEQFF

D: TRBD1
size: few
V: TRBV4-3
J: TRBJ1-6
DNA: TGCGCCAGCAGCCCCAAGATCCCCGGGACAGGGGGCTCACCCCTCCACTTT
CDR3: CASSPKIPGTGGSPLHF

D: -
size: few
V: TRBV2
J: TRBJ1-2
DNA: TGTGCCAGCAGTGAATTGACCTCAGATGGCTACACCTTC
CDR3: CASSELTSDGYTF

D: -
size: many
V: TRBV7-2
J: TRBJ2-1
DNA: TGTGCCAGCAGCCTGGACATTGACAATGAGCAGTTCTTC
CDR3: CASSLDIDNEQFF

D: -
size: -
V: TRBV29-1
J: TRBJ2-1
DNA: TGCAGCGTTGTAGGTCGAAGCTCCTACAATGAGCAGTTCTTC
CDR3: CSVVGRSSYNEQFF

D: -
size: -
V: TRBV20-1
J: TRBJ2-7
DNA: TGCAGTGCTAGTCTCATTGTCGGCTTGGAGCAGTACTTC
CDR3: CSASLIVGLEQYF